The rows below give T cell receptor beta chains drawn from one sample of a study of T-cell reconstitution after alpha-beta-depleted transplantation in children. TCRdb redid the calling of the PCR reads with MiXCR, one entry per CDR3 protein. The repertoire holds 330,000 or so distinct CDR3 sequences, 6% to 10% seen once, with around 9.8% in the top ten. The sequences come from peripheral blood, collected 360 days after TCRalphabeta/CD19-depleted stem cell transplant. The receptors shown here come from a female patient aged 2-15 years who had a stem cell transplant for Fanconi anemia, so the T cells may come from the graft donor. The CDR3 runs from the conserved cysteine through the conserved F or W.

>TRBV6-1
CASRTEGSGANVLTF
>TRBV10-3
CAIRSELSSGELFF
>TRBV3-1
CASSHREDTQYF
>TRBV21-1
CASSPRGANVLTF
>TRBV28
CASSLGYRGHWVESYGYTF
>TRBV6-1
CASRRNSDEKLFF
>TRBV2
CASKLQTRSYNEQFF
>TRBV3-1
CASSLLGGEQYF
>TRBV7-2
CASSLDRGGNYGYTF
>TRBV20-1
CSASPWGNQETQYF
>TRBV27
CASTSAGADEQYF
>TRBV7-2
CASSLARGNEQFF
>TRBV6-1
CASILSSGNTIYF
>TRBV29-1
CSVTGGSSYNEQFF
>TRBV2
CASSRFENTEAFF
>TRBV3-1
CASSQRGGNIRNEQFF
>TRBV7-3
CASSSLAGALNEQFF
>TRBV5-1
CASSLFSDRDNSPLHF
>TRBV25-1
CASSASRGAGETQYF